Given below is one TCR beta chain in context. Trimming pared 4 bases from V and 3 bases from J, leaving 25 bases between. Per the germline V gene, CDR1 is SGHRS and CDR2 is YFSETQ. This CDR3 contains 18 residues. The data derive from a study of blood T cell repertoires in COVID-19. Overall study: Samples of COVID-19 (acute and convalescent) were obtained from the United States, Italy and Spain. T cells, B-cell-depleted T cells, or PBMCs supplied cDNA or gDNA.

Per the original data handling: Researchers report that nucleated cell counts were estimated from reference gene primer amplification. Measured with immunoSEQ multiplex PCR; TCRdb has only the in-frame clones, and not every one. The V and J calls and the clone size are those of that table, but D and trimming were determined from the DNA. The table records about 220,000 clones, 86% of them present only once. This clonotype was obtained from a man in his thirties or forties who had recovered from COVID-19. Sequencing was done on a sample of peripheral blood. The gene calls are TRBV5-1 and TRBJ1-2; unclear D gene. The CDR3 loop is CASSPIKEGGAYYYGYTF. CDR3 bases: TGCGCCAGCAGCCCCATAAAAGAGGGAGGCGCCTATTACTATGGCTACACCTTC.